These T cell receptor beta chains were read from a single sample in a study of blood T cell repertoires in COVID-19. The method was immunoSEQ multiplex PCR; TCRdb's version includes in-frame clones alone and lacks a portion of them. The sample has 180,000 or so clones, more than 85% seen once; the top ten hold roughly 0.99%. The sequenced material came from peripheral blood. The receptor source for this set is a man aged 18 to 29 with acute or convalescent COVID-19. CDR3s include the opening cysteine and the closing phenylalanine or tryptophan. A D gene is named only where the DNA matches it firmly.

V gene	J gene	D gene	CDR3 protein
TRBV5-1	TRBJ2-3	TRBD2	CPSSLGRGGDTQYF
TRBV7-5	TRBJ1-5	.	CARSFQGCQPQHF
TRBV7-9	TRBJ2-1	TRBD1	CASRQYLGTDGDEQFF
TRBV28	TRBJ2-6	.	CAGSQGSGANVLTF
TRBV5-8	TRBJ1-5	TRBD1	CASSLGFTGGSQPQHF
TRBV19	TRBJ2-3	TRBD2	CASSSGGAGSSDTQYF
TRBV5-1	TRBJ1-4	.	CASSLQGGSGEKLFF
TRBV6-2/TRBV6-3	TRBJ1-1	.	CASSYGLLRDTEAFF
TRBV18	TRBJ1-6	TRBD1	CASSSSGQLNSPLHF
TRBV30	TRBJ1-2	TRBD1	CAWSVPDRGRDGYTF
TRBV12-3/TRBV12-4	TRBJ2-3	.	CASSTGLGDTQYF
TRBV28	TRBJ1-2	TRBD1	CASSLSSGTGGYGYTF
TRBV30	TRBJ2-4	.	CAWSRGNIQYF
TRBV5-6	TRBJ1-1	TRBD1	CASSNWDSPTEAFF
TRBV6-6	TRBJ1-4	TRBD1	CASSQSGTGVINEKLFF
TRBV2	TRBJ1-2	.	CASSELLRGRRSLYGYTF
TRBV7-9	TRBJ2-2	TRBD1	CASRDPGQGAWTGELFF
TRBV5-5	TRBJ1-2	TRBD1	CASREGQSIGYTF
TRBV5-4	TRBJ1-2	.	CASSGGTGVNYGYTF
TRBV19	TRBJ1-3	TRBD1	CASTTTGAGNTIYF
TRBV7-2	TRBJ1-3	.	CASSTQGSGNTIYF
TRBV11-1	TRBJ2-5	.	CASSLDPQQETQYF
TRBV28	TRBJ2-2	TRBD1	CASSLPGQGRVLTGELFF
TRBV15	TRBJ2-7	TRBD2	CATSRDNGGGYEQYF
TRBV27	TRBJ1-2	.	CASSLSNLGGTGGYTF
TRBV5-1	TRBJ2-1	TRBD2	CASRPELAGGPEQFF
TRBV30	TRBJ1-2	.	CAWSEANYTF
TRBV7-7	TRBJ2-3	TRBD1	CASSLTGGAADTQYF
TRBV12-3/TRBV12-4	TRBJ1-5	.	CASSFRGNQPQHF